One sample yielded the 28 T cell receptor beta chains listed below, sequenced in a study of PD-1 blockade in classical Hodgkin lymphoma. Repertoires were generated with immunoSEQ multiplex PCR, while TCRdb's copy carries only in-frame clones and drops some. The sample lists some 53,000 clones, more than 75% occurring once. The sample's time point: cycle 4 day 1 (C4D1), after less than 7 weeks of nivolumab. All patients experienced relapse after autologous stem cell transplantation, and brentuximab vedotin exposure was variable. The sample consisted of peripheral blood mononuclear cells (PBMCs), taken before the fourth cycle of nivolumab. The receptors come from a human donor with classical Hodgkin lymphoma.

The CDR3, as DNA: TGTGCCAGCAGCTTAGTGGGGCAGGGGAGCACAGATACGCAGTATTTT. The encoded protein is CASSLVGQGSTDTQYF. The V gene is TRBV7-9, the J gene TRBJ2-3; TRBD1 is a possible D gene (6 bases). The CDR3 runs to 16 residues. The V end was cut by 1 base, the J end by 0 bases, with 11 bases between. Germline lookup yields CDR1 SEHNR and CDR2 FQNEAQ (reference sequence). The whole variable domain, filled in from reference TRBV7-9 and TRBJ2-3, reads DTGVSQNPRHKITKRGQNVTFRCDPISEHNRLYWYRQTLGQGPEFLTYFQNEAQLEKSRLLSDRFSAERPKGSFSTLEIQRTEQGDSAMYLCASSLVGQGSTDTQYFGPGTRLTVL.

The chain combines TRBV7-9 with TRBJ2-7; the D gene is possibly TRBD2 (5 bases). The CDR3 totals 14 residues. V was pared by 5 bases and J by 4 bases, with 15 bases between. Germline CDR1 is SEHNR and CDR2 is FQNEAQ (reference sequence). The CDR3, as DNA: TGTGCCAGCAGCCCGGCGCGAGAGGGTTACGAGCAGTACTTC. Amino acid sequence: CASSPAREGYEQYF.

This chain joins TRBV27 and TRBJ2-2; TRBD2 aligns across 14 bases. This CDR3 region has 17 residues. Germline values: CDR1 MNHEY, CDR2 SMNVEV (reference sequence). The junction had 13 bases not matched to a gene; V was cut back by 6 bases and J by 10 bases. The CDR3 protein is CASRDSGLAGGGEELFF. For the CDR3, the DNA is TGTGCCAGCAGAGATTCTGGACTAGCGGGAGGCGGTGAGGAGCTGTTTTTT.

The chain recombines TRBV10-3 with TRBJ1-1; 7 nucleotides match TRBD1. The V gene's germline CDR1 is ENHRY and CDR2 SYGVKD. The length of the CDR3 is 12 residues. V dropped 4 bases and J dropped 11; count of bases not matched to a gene: 7. CDR3 nucleotides: TGTGCCATCAGTGTTCCAGGGGGTGAGGCTTTCTTT. Residues: CAISVPGGEAFF.

This chain uses TRBV18 with TRBJ1-6; D unclear. Germline loops: CDR1 KGHSH, CDR2 LQKENI. The CDR3 is 15 residues long. Trimming removed 4 bases from V and 8 bases from J, with 15 bases in between. CDR3 sequence: CASSLGLRLDSPLHF. CDR3 sequence (DNA): TGTGCCAGCTCACTCGGACTCCGGCTGGATTCACCCCTCCACTTT.

In its sample, this clone was seen a few times. V and J are TRBV9 and TRBJ2-2, with D uncertain. Germline CDR1 reads SGDLS; CDR2 reads YYNGEE. The CDR3 is 16 residues long. The ends were cut back, 4 bases at V and 0 bases at J, with 13 bases in the middle. CDR3 bases: TGTGCCAGCAGCCCCCTTTCGGGCTCGAACACCGGGGAGCTGTTTTTT. Its translation: CASSPLSGSNTGELFF.

CDR3 nucleotides: TGTGCCAGCAGTTATATCGAAAAACTGTTTTTT. Its translation: CASSYIEKLFF. The V gene is TRBV28, the J gene TRBJ1-4; D unclear. CDR3 length equals 11 residues. The germline gives CDR1 MDHEN, CDR2 SYDVKM. V lost 4 bases and J 8 bases, leaving 5 bases between the germline ends.

The chain is built from TRBV27 and TRBJ2-1; no definite D call. Between the trimmed V and J ends, which lost 6 bases and 0 bases, there was a span of 9 bases. The CDR3 extends over 14 amino acids. Germline assignment: CDR1 MNHEY and CDR2 SMNVEV (reference sequence). For the CDR3, the DNA is TGTGCCAGCAGGAGTCAGCCCTCCTACAATGAGCAGTTCTTC. Its translation is CASRSQPSYNEQFF.

This chain links TRBV28 with TRBJ2-1; D unclear. Germline CDR1 is MDHEN and CDR2 is SYDVKM. This CDR3 has 13 residues. With 3 bases removed from V and 4 bases from J, the gap between germline ends came to 7 bases. The CDR3 DNA reads TGTGCCAGCAGTTTTCGTCTTTACAATGAGCAGTTCTTC. This encodes CASSFRLYNEQFF.

J is TRBJ1-6 and V is TRBV4-3, with no clear D. Germline assignment: CDR1 LGHNA and CDR2 YSLEER. This CDR3 comprises 15 residues. The V and J ends lost 0 bases and 3 bases respectively, with 6 bases between them. CDR3 sequence (DNA): TGCGCCAGCAGCCAAGACAGAGGCTATAATTCACCCCTCCACTTT. As protein: CASSQDRGYNSPLHF.

The rearrangement uses TRBV28 and TRBJ1-4; D unresolved. Trimming stripped 8 bases from V and 0 bases from J, with 7 bases between. This CDR3 has 13 residues. Germline lookup yields CDR1 MDHEN and CDR2 SYDVKM. In DNA form, the CDR3 reads TGTGCCAGCGGTGGCGCAACTAATGAAAAACTGTTTTTT. Amino acid sequence: CASGGATNEKLFF. The full variable domain, its missing parts supplied by reference TRBV28 and TRBJ1-4, is DVKVTQSSRYLVKRTGEKVFLECVQDMDHENMFWYRQDPGLGLRLIYFSYDVKMKEKGDIPEGYSVSREKKERFSLILESASTNQTSMYLCASGGATNEKLFFGSGTQLSVL.

The chain combines TRBV7-9 with TRBJ2-7, with 8 bases lining up with TRBD2. V was pared by 7 bases and J by 2 bases, with 7 bases of the junction left unmatched. CDR1 SEHNR and CDR2 FQNEAQ come from the germline V gene (reference sequence). The CDR3 runs to 14 residues. The CDR3 coding sequence is TGTGCCAGCATCAAAGCGGGGGAGACCTACGAGCAGTACTTC. This encodes CASIKAGETYEQYF.

The chain carries TRBV6-1 and TRBJ2-3, with 11 bases matching TRBD2. V lost 4 bases and J lost 7; bases outside the gene matches: 7. The CDR3 is 15 residues long. Germline-derived CDR1 and CDR2 are MNHNS and SASEGT. The CDR3 region is CASSGTSGSANTQYF. CDR3 nucleotides: TGTGCCAGCAGTGGGACTAGCGGGTCGGCGAATACGCAGTATTTT.

The V call is TRBV2, the J call TRBJ2-1; possibly TRBD2 for D (6 bases). The CDR3 sequence is 16 residues long. Germline V lookup: CDR1 SNHLY, CDR2 FYNNEI. The ends were cut back, 3 bases at V and 0 bases at J, with 12 bases in the middle. Here the CDR3 DNA reads TGTGCCAGCAGTGAGAGCGGGTTGAGCTCCTACAATGAGCAGTTCTTC. This gives the protein CASSESGLSSYNEQFF.

V usage is TRBV6-5 and J usage is TRBJ1-2; D is ambiguous. The CDR3 runs to 12 residues. Germline V lookup: CDR1 MNHEY, CDR2 SVGAGI. Trimming took off 0 bases at V and 6 bases at J, with 5 bases between the two ends. The CDR3 here is CASSYSNHGYTF. CDR3 coding DNA: TGTGCCAGCAGTTACTCGAATCATGGCTACACCTTC.

The rearrangement joins TRBV5-1 to TRBJ2-3; 10 bases are a match to TRBD1. CDR1 SGHRS and CDR2 YFSETQ come from the germline V gene. CDR3 size: 16 residues. J was trimmed by 5 bases and V by 4 bases; bases with no gene match: 10. The CDR3 loop is CASSPEGTGAVDTQYF. The DNA for the CDR3 is TGCGCCAGCAGCCCCGAAGGGACAGGGGCCGTAGATACGCAGTATTTT.

The chain employs TRBV7-3 and TRBJ2-1; 7 positions match TRBD1. V lost 6 bases and J lost 7; bases outside the gene matches: 6. The CDR3 has 13 residues. The germline V gene encodes CDR1 SGHTA and CDR2 FQGTGA. The CDR3 DNA reads as TGTGCCAGCAGAAAGACAGGGAGTAATGAGCAGTTCTTC. Amino acids: CASRKTGSNEQFF.

The genes are TRBV5-1 and TRBJ1-2; 9 bases are shared with TRBD1. With V trimmed by 3 bases and J by 8 bases, 2 bases remained unmatched. The CDR3 loop spans 12 amino acids. CDR1 is SGHRS and CDR2 is YFSETQ in the germline V gene. CDR3 protein: CASSSGTGGYTF. The CDR3 DNA reads as TGCGCCAGCAGCTCCGGGACAGGGGGCTACACCTTC.

The J gene is TRBJ2-5, the V gene TRBV9, with 8 positions matching TRBD2. The V and J ends lost 0 bases and 4 bases, in that order; junction bases with no gene match: 2. Germline assignment: CDR1 SGDLS and CDR2 YYNGEE. This CDR3 region has 14 residues. The CDR3 here is CASSVAGGPETQYF. The CDR3 coding sequence is TGTGCCAGCAGCGTAGCGGGGGGGCCAGAGACCCAGTACTTC.

V is TRBV29-1 and J is TRBJ1-2, with D unresolved. Germline V gene data show CDR1 as SQVTM and CDR2 as ANQGSEA. Trimming shortened V by 6 bases and J by 2 bases, and 10 bases separated the two germline ends. CDR3 length: 12 residues. The CDR3 DNA follows: TGCAGCGTAAGGAACGAGAACTATGGCTACACCTTC. Amino acids: CSVRNENYGYTF.

V is TRBV19 and J is TRBJ1-1; no firm D call. The CDR3 loop spans 13 amino acids. The V and J ends lost 8 bases and 0 bases respectively, with 10 bases between them. Germline values: CDR1 LNHDA, CDR2 SQIVND (reference sequence). CDR3 sequence (DNA): TGTGCCAGTTCCCCGCAGCTGAACACTGAAGCTTTCTTT. Encoded protein: CASSPQLNTEAFF.

The rearrangement joins TRBV28 to TRBJ2-7, with a tentative D call TRBD1 (7 bases). The V gene's germline CDR1 is MDHEN and CDR2 SYDVKM. This CDR3 has 15 residues. Trimming stripped 5 bases from V and 1 base from J, with 15 bases between. CDR3 loop: CASSPIGGQSYEQYF. The CDR3 region has the DNA TGTGCCAGCAGTCCCATCGGGGGACAGTCCTACGAGCAGTACTTC.

V usage is TRBV7-2 and J usage is TRBJ1-2, with D possibly TRBD1 on 5 matching bases. The CDR3 loop spans 17 amino acids. The V end lost 4 bases, the J end lost 5 bases, and 23 bases lay between the germline ends. CDR1 SGHTA and CDR2 FQGNSA come from the germline V gene. The CDR3 loop is CASSSSRSGTALYGYTF. CDR3 nucleotide sequence: TGTGCCAGCAGCTCGAGCCGTTCCGGGACTGCCCTTTATGGCTACACCTTC. The variable domain in full, completed from reference TRBV7-2 and TRBJ1-2, reads GAGVSQSPSNKVTEKGKDVELRCDPISGHTALYWYRQSLGQGLEFLIYFQGNSAPDKSGLPSDRFSAERTGGSVSTLTIQRTQQEDSAVYLCASSSSRSGTALYGYTFGSGTRLTVV.

This clone was recorded a few times. This chain joins TRBV6-1 and TRBJ2-7; a possible D gene is TRBD1 (5 bases). The CDR3 totals 13 residues. V was clipped by 6 bases and J by 0 bases, with 9 bases between them. CDR1 and CDR2 from the germline V gene are MNHNS and SASEGT. The CDR3 loop is CASRADSSYEQYF. The CDR3 DNA sequence: TGTGCCAGCAGAGCTGACAGCTCCTACGAGCAGTACTTC.

Regarding this clone: Since a far larger clone is one base different, this is likely a read error. Other DNA sequences in the sample encode the same CDR3. CDR3 nucleotide sequence: TGTGCCAGCAGCCTGGGACAGGGCACCGGGGAGCTGTTTTTT. This translates into CASSLGQGTGELFF. This chain joins TRBV11-2 and TRBJ2-2, with TRBD1 matching 9 bases. V trimming: 5 bases; J trimming: 4 bases; junction bases outside the gene matches: 2. CDR1 SGHAT and CDR2 FQNNGV come from the germline V gene. The CDR3 loop spans 14 amino acids. The full variable domain, rest sourced from reference TRBV11-2 and TRBJ2-2, is EAGVAQSPRYKIIEKRQSVAFWCNPISGHATLYWYQQILGQGPKLLIQFQNNGVVDDSQLPKDRFSAERLKGVDSTLKIQPAKLEDSAVYLCASSLGQGTGELFFGEGSRLTVL.

The rearrangement uses TRBV28 and TRBJ2-5, with 9 bases fitting TRBD1. The length of the CDR3 is 15 residues. V lost 6 bases to trimming and J lost 4 bases; unmatched junction nucleotides: 9. CDR1 and CDR2 (germline): MDHEN, SYDVKM. For the CDR3, the DNA is TGTGCCAGCAGACCTAGGGACAGGGATGTAGAGACCCAGTACTTC. As protein: CASRPRDRDVETQYF.

The chain uses TRBV28 and TRBJ2-7; no firm D call. The germline CDR1 and CDR2 sequences are MDHEN and SYDVKM. The length of the CDR3 is 14 residues. Trimming took off 0 bases at V and 2 bases at J, with 8 bases between the two ends. CDR3 in amino acids: CASSLWTSPYEQYF. CDR3 DNA sequence: TGTGCCAGCAGTTTATGGACATCCCCCTACGAGCAGTACTTC.

This clone was detected once. The chain combines TRBV18 with TRBJ2-5; TRBD1 agrees at 9 bases. The germline V gene has CDR1 KGHSH and CDR2 LQKENI. J gave up 3 bases and V 4 bases, and 12 bases lay outside the gene matches. CDR3 size: 17 residues. As DNA, the CDR3 is TGTGCCAGCTCACGCCAATCGGGACAGGGAATGGAAGAGACCCAGTACTTC. Protein sequence: CASSRQSGQGMEETQYF. The whole variable domain, filled in from reference TRBV18 and TRBJ2-5, reads NAGVMQNPRHLVRRRGQEARLRCSPMKGHSHVYWYRQLPEEGLKFMVYLQKENIIDESGMPKERFSAEFPKEGPSILRIQQVVRGDSAAYFCASSRQSGQGMEETQYFGPGTRLLVL.